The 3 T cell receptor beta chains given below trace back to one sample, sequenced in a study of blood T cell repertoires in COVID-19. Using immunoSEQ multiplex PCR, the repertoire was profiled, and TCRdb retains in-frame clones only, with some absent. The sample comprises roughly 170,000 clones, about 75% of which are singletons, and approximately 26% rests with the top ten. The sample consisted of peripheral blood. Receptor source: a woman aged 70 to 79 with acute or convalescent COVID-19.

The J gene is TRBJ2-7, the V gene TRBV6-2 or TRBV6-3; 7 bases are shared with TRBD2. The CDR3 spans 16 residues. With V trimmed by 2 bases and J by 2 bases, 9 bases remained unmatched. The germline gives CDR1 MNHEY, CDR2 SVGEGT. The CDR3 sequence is CASSYAAASGTYEQYF. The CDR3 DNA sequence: TGTGCCAGCAGTTACGCGGCGGCTAGCGGAACCTACGAGCAGTACTTC.

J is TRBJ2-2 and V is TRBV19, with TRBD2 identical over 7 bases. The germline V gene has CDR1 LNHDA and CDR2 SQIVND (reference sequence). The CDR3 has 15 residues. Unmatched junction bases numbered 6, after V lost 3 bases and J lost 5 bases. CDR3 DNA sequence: TGTGCCAGTAGTATTCCGGGGCGGGGGACCGGGGAGCTGTTTTTT. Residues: CASSIPGRGTGELFF.

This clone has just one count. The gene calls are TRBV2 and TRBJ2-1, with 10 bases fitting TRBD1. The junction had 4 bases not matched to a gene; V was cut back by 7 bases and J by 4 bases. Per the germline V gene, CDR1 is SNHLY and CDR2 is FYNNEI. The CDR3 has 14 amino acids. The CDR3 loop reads CASTLDRGYNEQFF. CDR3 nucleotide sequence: TGTGCCAGCACCCTGGACAGGGGGTACAATGAGCAGTTCTTC.